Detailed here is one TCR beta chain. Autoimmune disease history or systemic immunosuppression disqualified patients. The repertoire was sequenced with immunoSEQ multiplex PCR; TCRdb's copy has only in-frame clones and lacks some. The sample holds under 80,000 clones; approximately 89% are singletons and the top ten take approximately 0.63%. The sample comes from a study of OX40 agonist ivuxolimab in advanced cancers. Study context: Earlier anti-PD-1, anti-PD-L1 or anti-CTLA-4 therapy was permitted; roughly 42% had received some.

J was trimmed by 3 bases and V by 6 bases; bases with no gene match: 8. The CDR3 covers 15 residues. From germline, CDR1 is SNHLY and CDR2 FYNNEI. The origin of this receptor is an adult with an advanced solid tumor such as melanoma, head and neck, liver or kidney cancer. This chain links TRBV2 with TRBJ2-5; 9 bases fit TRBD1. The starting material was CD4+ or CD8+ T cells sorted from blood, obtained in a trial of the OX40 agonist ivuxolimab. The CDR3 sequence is CASSETGGRKETQYF. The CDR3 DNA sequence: TGTGCCAGCAGCGAGACAGGGGGTCGAAAAGAGACCCAGTACTTC.